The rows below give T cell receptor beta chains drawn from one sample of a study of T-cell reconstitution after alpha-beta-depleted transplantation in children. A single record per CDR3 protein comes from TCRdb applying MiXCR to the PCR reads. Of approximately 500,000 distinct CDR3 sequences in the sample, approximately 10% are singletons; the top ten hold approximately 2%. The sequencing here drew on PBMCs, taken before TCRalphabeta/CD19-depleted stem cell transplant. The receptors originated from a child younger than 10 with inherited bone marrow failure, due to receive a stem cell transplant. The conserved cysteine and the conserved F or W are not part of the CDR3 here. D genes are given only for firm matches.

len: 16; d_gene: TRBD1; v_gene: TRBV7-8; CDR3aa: ASSLDPVTGNRAYEQY
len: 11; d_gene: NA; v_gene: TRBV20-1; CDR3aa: SALTGLDNEQF
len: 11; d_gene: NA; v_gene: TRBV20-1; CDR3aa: SASMHDNQPQH
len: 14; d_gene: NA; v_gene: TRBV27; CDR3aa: ASSLSGIPGANVLT
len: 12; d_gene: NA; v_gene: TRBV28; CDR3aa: ASSLSTSNYGYT
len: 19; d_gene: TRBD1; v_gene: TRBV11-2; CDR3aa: ASSLFPTMTGTERREETQY
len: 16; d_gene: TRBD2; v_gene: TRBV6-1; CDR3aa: ASSVGLAGFPGWETQY
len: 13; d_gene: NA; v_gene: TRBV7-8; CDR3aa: ASSSTQGRNQPQH
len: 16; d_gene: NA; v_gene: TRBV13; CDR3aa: ASSSTKTVAITVNEQF
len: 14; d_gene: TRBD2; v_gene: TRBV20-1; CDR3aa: SAKRLLAGVYNEQF
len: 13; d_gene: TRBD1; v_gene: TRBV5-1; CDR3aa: ASSLGGQGSSEQF
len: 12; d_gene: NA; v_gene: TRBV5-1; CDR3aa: ASSFQVGANVLT
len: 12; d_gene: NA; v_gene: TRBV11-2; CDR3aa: ASSLDRSGPEQY
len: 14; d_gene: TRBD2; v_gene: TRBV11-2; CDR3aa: ASSLAQTSGYYEQY
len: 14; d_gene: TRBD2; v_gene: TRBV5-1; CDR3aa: ASQPTTSGPYNEQF
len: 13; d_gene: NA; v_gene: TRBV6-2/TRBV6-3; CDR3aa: ASSKQMFRNDEQF
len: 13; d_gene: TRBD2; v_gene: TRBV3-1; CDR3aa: ASSQAGTTYNEQF
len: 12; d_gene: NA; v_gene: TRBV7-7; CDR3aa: ASSPRHGPETQY
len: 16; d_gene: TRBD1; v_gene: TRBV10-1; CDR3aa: ASSESPGQGAHTGELF
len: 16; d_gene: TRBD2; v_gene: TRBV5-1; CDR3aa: ASSLSVIAGISYNEQF
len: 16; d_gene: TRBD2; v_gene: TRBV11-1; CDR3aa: ASSLAQSAGGPWETQY
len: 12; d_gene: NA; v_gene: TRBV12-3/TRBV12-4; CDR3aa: ASSFQGRQETQY
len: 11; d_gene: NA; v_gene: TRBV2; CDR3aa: ASSDSRYNEQF
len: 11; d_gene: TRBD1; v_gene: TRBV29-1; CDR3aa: SVVGQVTYEQY
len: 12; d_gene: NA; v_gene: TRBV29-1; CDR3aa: SVDSPSVADTQY
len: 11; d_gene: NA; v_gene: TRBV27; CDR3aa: ASSLTGLRGYT
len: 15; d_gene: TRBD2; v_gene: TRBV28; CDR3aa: ASSPGLAGVEAGELF
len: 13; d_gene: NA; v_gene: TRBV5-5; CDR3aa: ASSSPEAGANVLT
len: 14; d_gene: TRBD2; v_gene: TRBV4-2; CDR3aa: ASSPGLAALPETQY
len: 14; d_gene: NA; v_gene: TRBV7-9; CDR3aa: ASSLVAGSSSYEQY
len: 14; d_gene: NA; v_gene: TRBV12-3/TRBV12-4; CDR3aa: ASSLLGARGKNIQY
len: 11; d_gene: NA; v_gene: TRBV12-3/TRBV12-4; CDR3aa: ASRGTASYEQY
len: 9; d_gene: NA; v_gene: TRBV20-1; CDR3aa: SAQNIYEQY
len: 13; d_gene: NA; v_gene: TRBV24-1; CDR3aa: ATSDFYGTEETQY
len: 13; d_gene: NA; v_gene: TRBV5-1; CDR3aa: ASSLSPGTQETQY
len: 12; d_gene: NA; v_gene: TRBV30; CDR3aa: AWTPIGESYEQY
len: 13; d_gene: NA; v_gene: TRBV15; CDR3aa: ATSRVGGPPYEQY
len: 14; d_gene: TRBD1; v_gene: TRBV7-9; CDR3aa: ASSYPRTGVVTEAF
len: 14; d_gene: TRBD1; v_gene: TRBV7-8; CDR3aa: ASSLARTGLYYGYT
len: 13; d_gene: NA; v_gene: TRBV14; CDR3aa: ANHKVVSRYNEQF
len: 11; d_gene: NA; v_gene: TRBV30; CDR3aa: AWSVSQPGAAF
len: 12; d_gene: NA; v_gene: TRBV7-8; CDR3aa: ASSPSVIEDTQY
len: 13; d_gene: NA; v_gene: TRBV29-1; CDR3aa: SVEGRERLDNEQF
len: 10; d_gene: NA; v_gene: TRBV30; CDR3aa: AWSYVIGELF
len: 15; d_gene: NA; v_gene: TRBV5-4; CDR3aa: ASSLDGGTIGPETQY
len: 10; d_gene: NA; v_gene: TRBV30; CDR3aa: AWSRADNEQF
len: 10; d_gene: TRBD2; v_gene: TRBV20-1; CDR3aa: SARAVAGDWY
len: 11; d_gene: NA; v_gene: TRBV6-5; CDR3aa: VSSYRTYTEAF
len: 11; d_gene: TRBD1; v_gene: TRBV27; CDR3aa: ASSLWRQGGYT
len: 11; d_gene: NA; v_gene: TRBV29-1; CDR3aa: SVEEGWGQPQH
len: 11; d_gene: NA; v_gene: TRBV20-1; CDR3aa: SASAPLNTEAF
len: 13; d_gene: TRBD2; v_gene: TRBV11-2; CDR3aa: ASSDSTGGPGEQF
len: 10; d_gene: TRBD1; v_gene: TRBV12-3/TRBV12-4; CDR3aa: ANLQGADGYT
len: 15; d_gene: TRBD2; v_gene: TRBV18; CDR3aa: ASSPPGLAGDGETQY
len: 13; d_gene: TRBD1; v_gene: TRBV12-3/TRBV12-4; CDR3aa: ASSAGTGFRETQY
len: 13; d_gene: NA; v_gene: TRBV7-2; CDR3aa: ASSGDPLLYNEQF